The 20 T cell receptor beta chains below come from one sample, sequenced in a study of T cells in Graves' hyperthyroidism and ophthalmopathy. RNA transcripts served as the template for amplifying TCR beta CDR3 regions. TCR CDR3 regions were first amplified by RT-PCR with HTBI primers. One entry per CDR3 protein, called by TCRdb with MiXCR from the multiplex PCR reads. In the table there are around 600,000 distinct CDR3 sequences, 13% to 15% of which are singletons. Sequenced input: blood. Receptor source: a woman aged 45-65 years with Graves' ophthalmopathy.

The table lists this clonotype with many counts. The chain couples TRBV5-1 to TRBJ1-3; perhaps TRBD1 as D (5 bases). Looked up from germline, CDR1 is SGHRS and CDR2 is YFSETQ. V gave up 3 bases and J gave up 0 bases, with 13 bases separating them. The CDR3 sequence is 16 residues long. The CDR3: CASSWGSGNSGNTIYF. The CDR3 DNA sequence: TGCGCCAGCAGCTGGGGGTCAGGCAACTCTGGAAACACCATATATTTT.

The gene calls are TRBV6-5 and TRBJ1-3; D unclear. Germline V gene lookup returns CDR1 MNHEY and CDR2 SVGAGI. V was trimmed by 0 bases and J by 0 bases, leaving 9 bases between them. This CDR3 contains 16 residues. In DNA, the CDR3 is TGTGCCAGCAGTTACTCATCACAGATCTCTGGAAACACCATATATTTT. Its protein is CASSYSSQISGNTIYF.

This clonotype has ten or more counts. V and J are TRBV27 and TRBJ1-6, with D unresolved. The CDR3 is 15 residues long. V lost 4 bases to trimming and J lost 9 bases, with 16 bases between them. CDR1 and CDR2 from the germline V gene are MNHEY and SMNVEV (reference sequence). CDR3 nucleotide sequence: TGTGCCAGCAGTTCGTCGCAGGAGGGTGGTTCACCCCTCCACTTT. It translates to CASSSSQEGGSPLHF.

This clonotype was recorded at least ten times. The chain joins TRBV2 to TRBJ1-1; TRBD1 might be the D (5 bases). Germline V CDR1 and CDR2: SNHLY, FYNNEI. Trimming took 6 bases from V and 3 from J, leaving 17 bases between them. CDR3 length equals 15 residues. The CDR3 coding sequence is TGTGCCAGCAGCTGGGGTCTTAGGGACGACACTGAAGCTTTCTTT. Amino acid sequence: CASSWGLRDDTEAFF.

This clonotype came up a few times. The rearrangement joins TRBV11-1 to TRBJ2-3; the D gene is possibly TRBD1 (5 bases). This CDR3 comprises 15 residues. V shed 5 bases and J shed 4 bases, with 16 bases lying between them. Germline CDR1 and CDR2: SGHAT and FQDESV (reference sequence). CDR3 bases: TGTGCCAGCAGCCCCCCGGACATTCGCGCAGATACGCAGTATTTT. This codes for CASSPPDIRADTQYF.

Only a few counts were recorded for this clonotype. This chain links TRBV20-1 with TRBJ2-1; TRBD2 agrees at 10 bases. CDR1 and CDR2 from the germline V gene are DFQATT and SNEGSKA (reference sequence). The J segment lost 8 bases and the V segment lost 4 bases, leaving 5 bases of the junction unmatched. The CDR3 spans 13 residues. CDR3 sequence (DNA): TGCAGTGCTAATATACTAGCGGGATATGAGCAGTTCTTC. This codes for CSANILAGYEQFF.

Details on this clonotype: This may arise from a read error, as a much more abundant clone is one base away. The V gene is TRBV6-1, the J gene TRBJ1-1, with D uncertain. The CDR3 covers 12 residues. Trimming took 7 bases from V and 1 from J, leaving 7 bases between them. The germline CDR1 and CDR2 sequences are MNHNS and SASEGT. CDR3 DNA: TGTGCCAGCAATGTCGAGAACACTGAAGCTTTCTTT. Its protein is CASNVENTEAFF.

This clonotype appeared a few times. The chain links TRBV13 to TRBJ2-5; 7 bases are a match to TRBD1. V gave up 5 bases and J gave up 5 bases; unmatched junction bases: 17. Per the germline V gene, CDR1 is PRHDT and CDR2 is FYEKMQ (reference sequence). CDR3 length: 17 residues. This chain's CDR3 is CASSPTPGTVVFETQYF. DNA of the CDR3: TGTGCCAGCAGCCCCACCCCCGGGACAGTGGTTTTTGAGACCCAGTACTTC. The whole variable domain, remainder taken from reference TRBV13 and TRBJ2-5, is AAGVIQSPRHLIKEKRETATLKCYPIPRHDTVYWYQQGPGQDPQFLISFYEKMQSDKGSIPDRFSAQQFSDYHSELNMSSLELGDSALYFCASSPTPGTVVFETQYFGPGTRLLVL.

This chain links TRBV19 with TRBJ2-7; a weak D match, TRBD2 (6 bases). CDR3 length: 14 amino acids. Germline assignment: CDR1 LNHDA and CDR2 SQIVND (reference sequence). Between the trimmed V and J ends, which lost 6 bases and 0 bases, there was a span of 12 bases. CDR3 sequence (DNA): TGTGCCAGTAGCCGGGACTGGAGCTCCTACGAGCAGTACTTC. This encodes CASSRDWSSYEQYF.

The sample holds a few counts of this clonotype. This chain joins TRBV7-2 and TRBJ2-4; 7 nucleotides match TRBD2. Per the germline V gene, CDR1 is SGHTA and CDR2 is FQGNSA. Trimming cost V 6 bases and J 0 bases; bases outside gene matches: 8. This CDR3 is 16 amino acids long. CDR3 nucleotide sequence: TGTGCCAGCAGTCCCAGACTAGCCTTAGCCAAAAACATTCAGTACTTC. This sequence encodes CASSPRLALAKNIQYF.

The table lists this clonotype with a few counts. CDR3 residues: CASSVELAEYNEQFF. The CDR3 nucleotides read TGTGCCAGCAGCGTAGAACTAGCGGAATACAATGAGCAGTTCTTC. This chain links TRBV9 with TRBJ2-1, with 8 nucleotides matching TRBD2. In germline, CDR1 is SGDLS, CDR2 YYNGEE. CDR3 size: 15 residues. The J segment lost 4 bases and the V segment lost 0 bases, leaving 3 bases of the junction unmatched.

This clonotype was recorded at least ten times. This chain uses TRBV6-2 or TRBV6-3 with TRBJ2-7; 9 bases map to TRBD2. V was pared by 3 bases and J by 2 bases, with 5 bases of the junction left unmatched. This CDR3 has 15 amino acids. CDR1 is MNHEY, CDR2 SVGEGT, per germline. The CDR3 DNA is TGTGCCAGCAGTTATAGGAGCGGGAGGACCTACGAGCAGTACTTC. It encodes CASSYRSGRTYEQYF.

Only a few counts were recorded for this clonotype. The chain is built from TRBV12-3 or TRBV12-4 and TRBJ1-5; TRBD1 aligns across 9 bases. This CDR3 contains 16 residues. The J segment lost 2 bases and the V segment lost 10 bases, leaving 12 bases of the junction unmatched. CDR3 protein: CANSASRTGGNQPQHF. CDR3 DNA: TGTGCCAACAGCGCATCCCGGACAGGGGGCAATCAGCCCCAGCATTTT.

V is TRBV24-1 and J is TRBJ2-5; TRBD2 agrees at 7 bases. This CDR3 spans 15 amino acids. CDR1 KGHDR and CDR2 SFDVKD come from the germline V gene. V lost 2 bases and J lost 4; bases outside the gene matches: 6. The CDR3 spells CATSDSRLAGETQYF. CDR3 nucleotides: TGTGCCACCAGTGATTCGAGACTAGCAGGAGAGACCCAGTACTTC.

The genes are TRBV10-3 and TRBJ2-6; D unclear. This CDR3 has 21 amino acids. CDR1 and CDR2 from the germline V gene are ENHRY and SYGVKD. The ends were cut back, 4 bases at V and 0 bases at J, with 25 bases in the middle. The DNA for the CDR3 is TGTGCCATCAGTGGATGGCAGGTCGTAACCGACGTCCGCTCTGGGGCCAACGTCCTGACTTTC. The encoded protein is CAISGWQVVTDVRSGANVLTF.

This chain joins TRBV7-9 and TRBJ1-2; 7 nucleotides align to TRBD1. Germline values: CDR1 SEHNR, CDR2 FQNEAQ (reference sequence). There are 13 residues in the CDR3. Unmatched junction bases numbered 8, after V lost 5 bases and J lost 8 bases. The CDR3 reads CASSLGQAFGYTF. The CDR3, as DNA: TGTGCCAGCAGCCTTGGACAGGCCTTCGGCTACACCTTC.

This clonotype was observed at least ten times. V gene TRBV6-1 combines with J gene TRBJ2-1; maybe TRBD1 (5 bases). The CDR3 is 13 amino acids. CDR1 is MNHNS, CDR2 SASEGT, per germline. Trimming removed 5 bases from V and 6 bases from J, with 11 bases in between. CDR3 loop: CASSSGWSNEQFF. The CDR3, as DNA: TGTGCCAGCAGTTCAGGGTGGAGCAATGAGCAGTTCTTC.

V usage is TRBV24-1 and J usage is TRBJ2-1; no reliable D call. V shed 4 bases and J shed 9 bases, with 12 bases lying between them. The CDR3 has 13 residues. CDR1 KGHDR and CDR2 SFDVKD come from the germline V gene. The CDR3 region has the DNA TGTGCCACCAGTGACCCTAGGTTTCTTGAGCAGTTCTTC. Protein sequence: CATSDPRFLEQFF.

This clonotype was found many times. DNA of the CDR3: TGTGCCAGCAGTTTACGGCAGGGTAGCACAGATACGCAGTATTTT. Protein sequence: CASSLRQGSTDTQYF. The chain is built from TRBV28 and TRBJ2-3, with D perhaps TRBD1 (5 bases). The CDR3 consists of 15 residues. CDR1 is MDHEN, CDR2 SYDVKM, per germline. Trimming shortened V by 2 bases and J by 0 bases, and 9 bases separated the two germline ends. Variable domain in full (rest from reference TRBV28 and TRBJ2-3): DVKVTQSSRYLVKRTGEKVFLECVQDMDHENMFWYRQDPGLGLRLIYFSYDVKMKEKGDIPEGYSVSREKKERFSLILESASTNQTSMYLCASSLRQGSTDTQYFGPGTRLTVL.

This clonotype was counted ten times or more. The CDR3 DNA sequence: TGTGCCAGCAGCTTAGGTGGACTAGCGGGAGGTCTTCTGAACACAGATACGCAGTATTTT. It encodes CASSLGGLAGGLLNTDTQYF. The chain recombines TRBV7-9 with TRBJ2-3, with 14 bases that match TRBD2. The V gene's germline CDR1 is SEHNR and CDR2 FQNEAQ (reference sequence). The CDR3 runs to 20 residues. Trimming cost V 1 base and J 2 bases; bases outside gene matches: 11.